This is a list of T cell receptor beta chains from one sample in a study of PD-L1 blockade in urothelial cancer. Generated by immunoSEQ multiplex PCR, the TCRdb table keeps only in-frame clones and is missing some. The data hold 38,000 or so clones, with roughly 80% observed a single time. The sequenced sample was PBMCs, obtained around atezolizumab (anti-PD-L1) treatment. These receptors were collected from a man aged 35 to 55 with urothelial cancer. The CDR3 runs from the conserved cysteine through the conserved F or W. D genes are given only for firm matches. A clone size is listed for some rows: how often the clone was seen (once, few, many), or a class if it is expanded.

j_gene	d_gene	v_gene	abundance	CDR3nt	CDR3aa
TRBJ2-1	TRBD1	TRBV12-5	.	TGTGCTAGTGGTTGGGCAGGGGGTTACAATGAGCAGTTCTTC	CASGWAGGYNEQFF
TRBJ2-6	.	TRBV19	few	TGTGCCACCACGGGGTCTGGGGCCAACGTCCTGACTTTC	CATTGSGANVLTF
TRBJ2-7	TRBD1	TRBV28	few	TGTGCCAGCAGTCCAGGGGGTTCCTACGAGCAGTACTTC	CASSPGGSYEQYF
TRBJ1-2	.	TRBV14	few	TGTGCCAGCAGCCTCCCGGTCGTCGGCCCCGGGTCTGGCTACACCTTC	CASSLPVVGPGSGYTF
TRBJ1-1	.	TRBV4-1	.	TGCGCCAGCAGCCAAGATCGGGGGGCTATGGGCACTGAAGCTTTCTTT	CASSQDRGAMGTEAFF
TRBJ2-7	TRBD2	TRBV5-1	.	TGCGCCAGCAGCTCTACTAGCGGGAGGTACCACGAGCAGTACTTC	CASSSTSGRYHEQYF
TRBJ1-1	.	TRBV6-4	.	TGTGCCAGCAGTGACTCTTCAAGGGGCACTGAAGCTTTCTTT	CASSDSSRGTEAFF
TRBJ2-3	.	TRBV7-2	.	TGTGCCAGCAGCTTAGTCGCGGCAGATACGCAGTATTTT	CASSLVAADTQYF
TRBJ2-1	TRBD2	TRBV27	once	TGTGCCAGCAGCCCCGGGGGGAATGAGCAGTTCTTC	CASSPGGNEQFF
TRBJ1-5	.	TRBV30	.	TGTGCCTGGAGTGTCACTTGGGGAGAACCCCAGCATTTT	CAWSVTWGEPQHF
TRBJ1-1	.	TRBV9	.	TGTGCCAGCAGCGAGGGGCCCTCAAGGGGAAGGAACACTGAAGCTTTCTTT	CASSEGPSRGRNTEAFF
TRBJ1-2	.	TRBV4-3	.	TGCGCCAGCAGCCAAGCAGGGACTAACTATGGCTACACCTTC	CASSQAGTNYGYTF
TRBJ2-2	.	TRBV11-3	.	TGTGCCAGCAGCCCAGGGGGGAGGAACACCGGGGAGCTGTTTTTT	CASSPGGRNTGELFF
TRBJ2-3	TRBD1	TRBV4-2	once	TGTGCCAGCAGTCAACGGGACAGGGGGCTAGATACGCAGTATTTT	CASSQRDRGLDTQYF
TRBJ2-7	TRBD2	TRBV7-9	.	TGTGCCAGCAGCACCACCGGGACTAGGTTTCACGAGCAGTACTTC	CASSTTGTRFHEQYF
TRBJ1-4	.	TRBV11-2	.	TGTGCCAGCAGCCGATTTTTCGGGGAAAAGGAAAAACTGTTTTTT	CASSRFFGEKEKLFF
TRBJ2-5	TRBD1	TRBV5-4	.	TGTGCCAGCTCCCGGGACAGGGTGACCCAGTACTTC	CASSRDRVTQYF
TRBJ2-3	TRBD2	TRBV9	.	TGTGCCAGCAGCCTTGGACTAGCGGGGGGCACAGATACGCAGTATTTT	CASSLGLAGGTDTQYF
TRBJ2-1	.	TRBV7-6	.	TGTGCCAGCAGCGACGCAGGGGTGACCGGCAATGAGCAGTTCTTC	CASSDAGVTGNEQFF
TRBJ2-1	.	TRBV5-1	.	TGCGCCAGCAGCTTTCTAGGGAGGTTTACCTACAATGAGCAGTTCTTC	CASSFLGRFTYNEQFF
TRBJ2-3	TRBD2	TRBV6-5	once	TGTGCCAGCAGCGGGACTAAGCTCACAGATACGCAGTATTTT	CASSGTKLTDTQYF
TRBJ2-5	TRBD1	TRBV2	.	TGTGCCAGCACGGGACAGCCCCAAGAGACCCAGTACTTC	CASTGQPQETQYF
TRBJ1-3	.	TRBV4-2	.	TGTGCCAGCAGCCCGCCGGGGATCCGAGAAAACACCATATATTTT	CASSPPGIRENTIYF
TRBJ2-1	TRBD2	TRBV9	.	TGTGCCAGCAGCGTAGAGACTAGCCGGCCCTACAATGAGCAGTTCTTC	CASSVETSRPYNEQFF
TRBJ1-1	TRBD1	TRBV30	.	TGTGCCTGGAGCTCACCCGGACAGGGGAGAGGCACTGAAGCTTTCTTT	CAWSSPGQGRGTEAFF
TRBJ2-7	TRBD1	TRBV28	few	TGTGCCAGCAGTCCGATCCCGGGACAGGTCTACGAGCAGTACTTC	CASSPIPGQVYEQYF
TRBJ2-7	.	TRBV10-3	.	TGTGCCATCAGTGAGTCGGGCTACTCTTACGAGCAGTACTTC	CAISESGYSYEQYF
TRBJ2-7	.	TRBV5-1	.	TGCGCCAGCAGCTCGGCACCGGGGTTGGGGGAGCAGTACTTC	CASSSAPGLGEQYF
TRBJ1-4	.	TRBV7-2	.	TGTGCCAGCAGGATCGGACAGTCTGGAGAAAAACTGTTTTTT	CASRIGQSGEKLFF
TRBJ2-4	TRBD2	TRBV10-2	.	TGCGCCGCAGGAGCGGGAATAGCTCTAGCCAAAAACATTCAGTACTTC	CAAGAGIALAKNIQYF
TRBJ2-3	.	TRBV9	.	TGTGCCAGCAGCGTAGGTGTGCGACTCGCCTCCACAGATACGCAGTATTTT	CASSVGVRLASTDTQYF
TRBJ2-7	TRBD2	TRBV19	.	TGTGCCAGCAGGACTAGCAGGAGCTCCTACGAGCAGTACTTC	CASRTSRSSYEQYF
TRBJ2-6	.	TRBV6-4	.	TGTGCCAGCAGTGACTCAGGACTTAGCTCTGGGGCCAACGTCCTGACTTTC	CASSDSGLSSGANVLTF
TRBJ2-3	.	TRBV5-5	.	TGTGCCAGCAGCTTAAATACGGGAAGCACAGATACGCAGTATTTT	CASSLNTGSTDTQYF
TRBJ1-5	.	TRBV28	.	TGTGCCAGCAGTTTATCGGGTCAGCCCCAGCATTTT	CASSLSGQPQHF
TRBJ2-1	.	TRBV2	.	TGTGCCAGCAGTGGGGGCCTCACCAACAATGAGCAGTTCTTC	CASSGGLTNNEQFF
TRBJ2-5	.	TRBV7-8	once	TGTGCCAGCAGCCGGGGAGAGACCCAGTACTTC	CASSRGETQYF
TRBJ2-7	TRBD2	TRBV4-3	.	TGCGCCAGCAGCCCCGGACTAGCGGAAAGCTACGAGCAGTACTTC	CASSPGLAESYEQYF
TRBJ2-1	.	TRBV7-7	once	TGTGCTAGCAGCTTGTCACAGGGATCCTACAATGAGCAGTTCTTC	CASSLSQGSYNEQFF
TRBJ2-1	TRBD1	TRBV7-2	.	TGTGCCAGCAGCTTTTTCCAGGGGGTCAATGAGCAGTTCTTC	CASSFFQGVNEQFF
TRBJ2-1	.	TRBV15	.	TGTGCCACCAGCAGAACCGGGGGCTCCTACAATGAGCAGTTCTTC	CATSRTGGSYNEQFF
TRBJ2-5	.	TRBV6-5	.	TGTGCCAGCAGTTACTCGATTCTAGCTGAGACCCAGTACTTC	CASSYSILAETQYF
TRBJ2-7	TRBD2	TRBV11-2	.	TGTGCCAGCAGCTTAGAGGCTAGCGGGGCCTACGAGCAGTACTTC	CASSLEASGAYEQYF
TRBJ2-1	TRBD2	TRBV7-6	.	TGTGCCAGCAGCTTATCCCTAGCGGGAGGACTAGGCCAGGACAATGAGCAGTTCTTC	CASSLSLAGGLGQDNEQFF
TRBJ2-1	TRBD2	TRBV2	.	TGTGCCAGCAGTGAAGTAGCGGGAGCAATTGAGCAGTTCTTC	CASSEVAGAIEQFF
TRBJ2-7	.	TRBV6-1	.	TGTGCCAGCAGGGCGGTCGCGGGATCGACCGAGCAGTACTTC	CASRAVAGSTEQYF
TRBJ1-3	.	TRBV14	.	TGTGCCAGCAGCCGCAGGGCGGGAGGAAACACCATATATTTT	CASSRRAGGNTIYF